The present TCR beta chain was sequenced within a study of OX40 agonist ivuxolimab in advanced cancers. Study information: Patients got intravenous ivuxolimab at 0.01 to 10 mg/kg every 2 weeks. Participants averaged approximately 60 years of age (range roughly 23 to 80) and were 82.7% male.

Only in-frame clones appear in the TCRdb table, and some are missing; sequencing was by immunoSEQ multiplex PCR. The repertoire holds around 88,000 clones, about 92% seen once, with roughly 0.5% in the top ten. The CDR3 has 15 amino acids. V was shortened by 0 bases and J by 0 bases, with 8 bases between the two germline ends. The germline gives CDR1 SGHNT, CDR2 YYREEE (reference sequence). Autoimmune disease history or systemic immunosuppression was exclusionary. With baseline, cycle 4 day 1, and cycle 7 day 1 as timepoints, blood was sampled. This sequence originates from an adult with an advanced solid tumor such as melanoma, head and neck, liver or kidney cancer. The V gene is TRBV5-4, the J gene TRBJ2-3; D possibly matches TRBD1 or TRBD2 (5 bases each). The sample here was CD4+ or CD8+ T cells sorted from blood, taken in a trial of the OX40 agonist ivuxolimab. The CDR3 DNA reads TGTGCCAGCAGCTTGGAGTGGGGGAGCACAGATACGCAGTATTTT. Translating gives CASSLEWGSTDTQYF.